The 28 T cell receptor beta chains reported below all come from one sample, sequenced in a study of T cells after posttransplantation cyclophosphamide. TCRdb's copy holds only in-frame clones and misses some; the assay was immunoSEQ multiplex PCR. The sample includes some 45,000 clones, 80% to 95% of them seen just once. A marrow graft followed busulfan-fludarabine conditioning, with cyclophosphamide on days +3 and +4. Sequences were derived from PBMCs, sampled around 63 days after allogeneic stem cell transplant with posttransplant cyclophosphamide. Every receptor here comes from a male patient aged 55 to 69 who received an allogeneic stem cell transplant from a related donor and was CMV-positive. Some T cells may arise from the graft donor.

As concerns this clone: A junction boundary mismatches the germline segment, possibly from a read error. V and J are TRBV2 and TRBJ2-7; TRBD2 matches 8 bases. Per the germline V gene, CDR1 is SNHLY and CDR2 is FYNNEI. This CDR3 region has 14 residues. CDR3 coding DNA: TGTGCCAGCAGTCCCGGGACTAGTCTCTACAAGCAGTACTTC. Translation gives CASSPGTSLYKQYF.

The genes are TRBV7-6 and TRBJ2-5, with D possibly TRBD1 on 6 matching bases. The J call may be wrong; the DNA end is better matched by TRBJ2-7. The CDR3 has 15 residues. Germline-derived CDR1 and CDR2 are SGHVS and FNYEAQ. CDR3 in amino acids: CASSLAGQSYYEQYF. The CDR3 DNA reads as TGTGCCAGCAGCTTAGCGGGACAATCCTACTACGAGCAGTACTTC.

The gene calls are TRBV7-9 and TRBJ1-5, with unresolved D. Looked up from germline, CDR1 is SEHNR and CDR2 is FQNEAQ (reference sequence). V lost 0 bases and J lost 6, with 9 bases in between. The CDR3 has 14 residues. The CDR3 spells CASSLAEGPQPQHF. CDR3 bases: TGTGCCAGCAGCTTAGCGGAGGGTCCTCAGCCCCAGCATTTT.

This clone was found a few times. The V call is TRBV19, the J call TRBJ1-5; TRBD1 aligns across 9 bases. The CDR3 runs 17 residues. The germline CDR1 and CDR2 sequences are LNHDA and SQIVND (reference sequence). Trimming took 5 bases from V and 6 from J; bases not matched to a gene: 14. The CDR3 sequence is CASSSPPGQGLRQPQHF. CDR3 bases: TGTGCCAGTAGTTCCCCCCCGGGACAGGGTCTACGTCAGCCCCAGCATTTT.

The chain employs TRBV6-1 and TRBJ1-1; 11 bases align to TRBD1. This CDR3 is 17 amino acids long. Trimming removed 2 bases from V and 4 bases from J; junction bases left unmatched: 9. Germline values: CDR1 MNHNS, CDR2 SASEGT. For the CDR3, the DNA is TGTGCCAGCAGTGAATTAGGGTCCGGGACAGGGGGCACTGAAGCTTTCTTT. Translation gives CASSELGSGTGGTEAFF.

This clone occurred once. The rearrangement joins TRBV29-1 to TRBJ1-1, with TRBD1 matching 7 bases. CDR1 is SQVTM and CDR2 is ANQGSEA in the germline V gene. This CDR3 region has 13 residues. Trimming took 4 bases from V and 4 from J; bases not matched to a gene: 6. CDR3 DNA sequence: TGCAGCGTTGTCGAGGGGGCGATCACTGAAGCTTTCTTT. Translation gives CSVVEGAITEAFF.

This clone was observed a handful of times. CDR3 protein: CASSAGANTIYF. The DNA for the CDR3 is TGTGCCAGCAGCGCGGGCGCAAACACCATATATTTT. The V and J genes are TRBV5-4 and TRBJ1-3; no definite D call. From germline, CDR1 is SGHNT and CDR2 YYREEE (reference sequence). The V and J ends lost 4 bases and 6 bases respectively, with 8 bases between them. The CDR3 is 12 residues long.

The rearrangement joins TRBV6-1 to TRBJ1-2, with TRBD1 matching 9 bases. The CDR3 runs 12 residues. V shed 8 bases, J shed 2 bases, and the junction held 0 bases outside the gene matches. From germline, CDR1 is MNHNS and CDR2 SASEGT. This CDR3 reads CASGTGNYGYTF. CDR3 coding DNA: TGTGCCAGCGGGACAGGGAACTATGGCTACACCTTC.

V gene TRBV28 combines with J gene TRBJ2-1, with a tentative D call TRBD2 (6 bases). The CDR3 contains 15 residues. Trimming stripped 6 bases from V and 7 bases from J, with 19 bases between. Germline V gene lookup returns CDR1 MDHEN and CDR2 SYDVKM. CDR3 nucleotide sequence: TGTGCCAGCAGCCTAGGAGGGGTTGATAGAAATGAGCAGTTCTTC. Its translation: CASSLGGVDRNEQFF.

CDR3 in amino acids: CASSRGGNRANSPLHF. CDR3 coding DNA: TGTGCCAGCAGCCGGGGGGGAAATAGGGCGAATTCACCCCTCCACTTT. The gene calls are TRBV11-2 and TRBJ1-6; possibly TRBD1 for D (5 bases). CDR1 and CDR2 from the germline V gene are SGHAT and FQNNGV. V was cut by 5 bases and J by 7 bases, with 18 bases left in between. The CDR3 runs to 16 residues. The whole variable domain, remainder taken from reference TRBV11-2 and TRBJ1-6, is EAGVAQSPRYKIIEKRQSVAFWCNPISGHATLYWYQQILGQGPKLLIQFQNNGVVDDSQLPKDRFSAERLKGVDSTLKIQPAKLEDSAVYLCASSRGGNRANSPLHFGNGTRLTVT.

V usage is TRBV6-1 and J usage is TRBJ2-2, with 8 bases that match TRBD2. CDR1 and CDR2 (germline): MNHNS, SASEGT. V lost 0 bases, J lost 6 bases, and 3 bases stayed unmatched. The CDR3 consists of 15 residues. The CDR3 here is CASSEAGGGAGELFF. In nucleotides, the CDR3 is TGTGCCAGCAGTGAAGCCGGGGGGGGAGCCGGGGAGCTGTTTTTT.

The rearrangement uses TRBV27 and TRBJ2-2; TRBD1 matches 11 bases. The germline gives CDR1 MNHEY, CDR2 SMNVEV (reference sequence). The V gene end was trimmed by 4 bases and the J gene end by 5 bases; junction bases not matched to a gene: 12. This CDR3 contains 18 residues. CDR3 nucleotide sequence: TGTGCCAGCAGTTCTATCCCTCGAGGACAGGGGGCAACCGGGGAGCTGTTTTTT. This encodes CASSSIPRGQGATGELFF.

The genes are TRBV9 and TRBJ2-2, with 9 bases matching TRBD2. CDR3 length equals 16 residues. Losses at the gene ends were 1 base for V and 5 bases for J; bases not matched to a gene: 6. Germline CDR1 reads SGDLS; CDR2 reads YYNGEE. CDR3 sequence: CASSVTGSGGTGELFF. CDR3 in DNA: TGTGCCAGCAGCGTAACGGGAAGCGGGGGGACCGGGGAGCTGTTTTTT.

This sequence joins TRBV5-8 and TRBJ1-4; tentative D call: TRBD1 (6 bases). Trimming left V 9 bases short and J 4 bases short, with 13 bases between. The CDR3 is 13 residues long. Per germline, CDR1 SGHTS and CDR2 YDEGEE. The CDR3 loop reads CAIMDRNNEKLFF. CDR3 DNA: TGTGCCATCATGGACAGAAATAATGAAAAACTGTTTTTT.

The V and J genes are TRBV6-1 and TRBJ1-5, with a tentative D call TRBD1 (6 bases). The CDR3 spans 15 residues. V dropped 7 bases and J dropped 4 bases, with 17 bases sitting between them. Germline CDR1 MNHNS, CDR2 SASEGT. The CDR3 bases are TGTGCCAGCACCTTAAGAGAGGGGGGGAATCAGCCCCAGCATTTT. Translated: CASTLREGGNQPQHF.

This clone showed up just a few times. This chain connects TRBV2 to TRBJ1-4; D unclear. Germline values: CDR1 SNHLY, CDR2 FYNNEI. The CDR3 contains 14 residues. V was pared by 7 bases and J by 4 bases, with 13 bases between. CDR3 in amino acids: CASNPSQINEKLFF. The CDR3 DNA reads TGTGCCAGCAACCCCTCACAGATTAATGAAAAACTGTTTTTT.

The chain has TRBV19 and TRBJ1-1; 9 bases are shared with TRBD1. The germline V gene encodes CDR1 LNHDA and CDR2 SQIVND (reference sequence). The CDR3 extends over 14 amino acids. V was clipped by 7 bases and J by 3 bases; unmatched bases: 6. The CDR3 DNA follows: TGTGCCAGTATCGACAGGGGGTCCTACACTGAAGCTTTCTTT. As protein: CASIDRGSYTEAFF. Full variable domain (outside the CDR3, taken from reference TRBV19 and TRBJ1-1): DGGITQSPKYLFRKEGQNVTLSCEQNLNHDAMYWYRQDPGQGLRLIYYSQIVNDFQKGDIAEGYSVSREKKESFPLTVTSAQKNPTAFYLCASIDRGSYTEAFFGQGTRLTVV.

The chain combines TRBV28 with TRBJ1-1; possibly TRBD1 for D (6 bases). The CDR3 sequence is 12 residues long. The germline gives CDR1 MDHEN, CDR2 SYDVKM. V lost 4 bases and J lost 6, with 9 bases in between. CDR3 protein: CASSSWTAEAFF. The CDR3 DNA follows: TGTGCCAGCAGTTCCTGGACAGCTGAAGCTTTCTTT.

The chain has TRBV6-5 and TRBJ1-1, with D perhaps matching TRBD1 (6 bases). The CDR3 runs to 13 residues. Trimming pared 10 bases from V and 9 bases from J, leaving 21 bases between. Germline CDR1 reads MNHEY; CDR2 reads SVGAGI. CDR3 in amino acids: CATRGPGGQKAFF. In DNA, the CDR3 is TGTGCCACCCGAGGGCCCGGGGGGCAAAAAGCTTTCTTT.

This chain uses TRBV2 with TRBJ2-1; possible D gene TRBD2, 5 bases. Germline assignment: CDR1 SNHLY and CDR2 FYNNEI. The CDR3 is made up of 13 amino acids. With 4 bases removed from V and 9 bases from J, the gap between germline ends came to 13 bases. The CDR3 DNA reads as TGTGCCAGCAGTGTCTACGGGGAAAGTGAGCAGTTCTTC. Translated, it gives CASSVYGESEQFF. Filled out from reference TRBV2 and TRBJ2-1, the complete variable domain reads EPEVTQTPSHQVTQMGQEVILRCVPISNHLYFYWYRQILGQKVEFLVSFYNNEISEKSEIFDDQFSVERPDGSNFTLKIRSTKLEDSAMYFCASSVYGESEQFFGPGTRLTVL.

This clone was seen a single time. The chain employs TRBV4-2 and TRBJ2-3, with 12 positions matching TRBD2. From germline, CDR1 is LGHNA and CDR2 YNFKEQ. The V and J ends lost 0 bases and 8 bases, in that order; junction bases with no gene match: 6. This CDR3 spans 16 amino acids. The CDR3 DNA follows: TGTGCCAGCAGCCAAGATTGGACTAGCGGGGTGGGTACGCAGTATTTT. Residues: CASSQDWTSGVGTQYF.

The V gene is TRBV30, the J gene TRBJ1-6; 10 bases fit TRBD1. V lost 7 bases to trimming and J lost 9 bases; unmatched junction nucleotides: 6. The CDR3 has 13 amino acids. From germline, CDR1 is GTSNPN and CDR2 SVGIG (reference sequence). The CDR3 region is CAFRGQGGSPLHF. The CDR3 DNA reads TGTGCCTTCCGCGGACAGGGGGGTTCACCCCTCCACTTT. Looking up the rest from reference TRBV30 and TRBJ1-6 gives the full variable domain: SQTIHQWPATLVQPVGSPLSLECTVEGTSNPNLYWYRQAAGRGLQLLFYSVGIGQISSEVPQNLSASRPQDRQFILSSKKLLLSDSGFYLCAFRGQGGSPLHFGNGTRLTVT.

The chain has TRBV18 and TRBJ1-5; 7 bases match TRBD1. CDR1 and CDR2 from the germline V gene are KGHSH and LQKENI. The CDR3 is made up of 15 amino acids. With 2 bases clipped from V and 7 bases from J, the junction kept 8 bases outside the gene matches. In nucleotides, the CDR3 is TGTGCCAGCTCACCATTGATGGGCAGGGGGCAGCCCCAGCATTTT. It specifies CASSPLMGRGQPQHF. The complete variable domain, with remaining parts taken from reference TRBV18 and TRBJ1-5, reads NAGVMQNPRHLVRRRGQEARLRCSPMKGHSHVYWYRQLPEEGLKFMVYLQKENIIDESGMPKERFSAEFPKEGPSILRIQQVVRGDSAAYFCASSPLMGRGQPQHFGDGTRLSIL.

This clone was counted once. V usage is TRBV5-1 and J usage is TRBJ1-1; no clear D. Germline CDR1 is SGHRS and CDR2 is YFSETQ. V was shortened by 2 bases and J by 0 bases, with 8 bases between the two germline ends. This CDR3 is 14 amino acids long. The CDR3 nucleotides are TGCGCCAGCAGCTTTGACCAGGTGAACACTGAAGCTTTCTTT. As protein: CASSFDQVNTEAFF.

This chain links TRBV10-3 with TRBJ1-1; the match to TRBD1 covers 7 bases. V shed 6 bases and J 6 bases; nucleotides not matched to a gene: 13. The CDR3 runs 15 residues. CDR1 and CDR2 (germline): ENHRY, SYGVKD. The CDR3 DNA sequence: TGTGCCATCAGCACCCAACAGGGGATGAAGTCTGAAGCTTTCTTT. This gives the protein CAISTQQGMKSEAFF.

The rearrangement joins TRBV11-2 to TRBJ2-4; unclear D gene. V lost 0 bases to trimming and J lost 7 bases, with 4 bases between them. Germline lookup yields CDR1 SGHAT and CDR2 FQNNGV. The CDR3 spans 12 residues. The CDR3 region has the DNA TGTGCCAGCAGCTTAGACAGGAACATTCAGTACTTC. Translating it yields CASSLDRNIQYF. Supplemented by reference TRBV11-2 and TRBJ2-4, the full variable domain reads EAGVAQSPRYKIIEKRQSVAFWCNPISGHATLYWYQQILGQGPKLLIQFQNNGVVDDSQLPKDRFSAERLKGVDSTLKIQPAKLEDSAVYLCASSLDRNIQYFGAGTRLSVL.

The chain employs TRBV7-9 and TRBJ2-4; D not resolved. This CDR3 spans 14 amino acids. Germline V gene lookup returns CDR1 SEHNR and CDR2 FQNEAQ (reference sequence). V lost 4 bases to trimming and J lost 0 bases, with 7 bases between them. The CDR3 DNA is TGTGCCAGCAGCTCTCGGTTAGCCAAAAACATTCAGTACTTC. This gives the protein CASSSRLAKNIQYF.

The V call is TRBV6-1, the J call TRBJ1-1; weak D call: TRBD1 (6 bases). Germline V gene lookup returns CDR1 MNHNS and CDR2 SASEGT. The length of the CDR3 is 14 residues. The V and J ends lost 6 bases and 1 base respectively, with 12 bases between them. CDR3 sequence (DNA): TGTGCCAGCAGGTACAGGGTTACGAACACTGAAGCTTTCTTT. It encodes CASRYRVTNTEAFF.